The rows below give T cell receptor beta chains drawn from one sample of a study of blood T cell repertoires in COVID-19. Sequencing was performed with immunoSEQ multiplex PCR; in TCRdb, only in-frame clones are kept and a portion is missing. This sample has about 300,000 clones, with approximately 91% found just once. The sample taken for sequencing was peripheral blood. The origin of the receptors is a woman aged 30 to 39 with COVID-19, enrolled during active disease. CDR3s include the opening cysteine and the closing phenylalanine or tryptophan. D genes are given only for firm matches. Expanded clones are given a class, and other clones once, few, many or no size at all.

V gene	clone size	J gene	D gene	CDR3 protein	CDR3 DNA
TRBV23-1	NA	TRBJ1-5	TRBD1	CASSPPDRDTCEPQHF	TGCGCCAGCAGTCCGCCTGACAGGGATACGTGTGAGCCCCAGCATTTT
TRBV9	NA	TRBJ2-1	TRBD2	CASSAGGLAGGAYNEQFF	TGTGCCAGCAGCGCGGGTGGACTAGCGGGAGGGGCCTACAATGAGCAGTTCTTC
TRBV27	once	TRBJ2-2	TRBD2	CASSASGKTGELFF	TGTGCCAGCAGTGCTAGCGGGAAAACCGGGGAGCTGTTTTTT
TRBV6-5	NA	TRBJ1-2	TRBD1	CASRSPGQGGGGYTF	TGTGCCAGCCGCTCGCCGGGACAGGGCGGCGGAGGCTACACCTTC
TRBV5-1	few	TRBJ1-6	NA	CASSLGRDNSPLHF	TGCGCCAGCAGCTTGGGCAGGGATAATTCACCCCTCCACTTT
TRBV6-1	NA	TRBJ1-4	NA	CASSEATDNRDRVF	TGTGCCAGCAGTGAAGCGACTGACAACAGGGATCGGGTTTTT
TRBV2	NA	TRBJ2-3	TRBD2	CASSDSSGSGTQYF	TGTGCCAGCAGTGATTCCAGCGGGAGCGGTACGCAGTATTTT
TRBV19	NA	TRBJ1-2	NA	CASSTQGGDYGYTF	TGTGCCAGTAGTACACAAGGCGGGGACTATGGCTACACCTTC
TRBV2	once	TRBJ2-7	TRBD1	CASRRDRGQTYEQYF	TGTGCCAGCAGGCGCGACAGGGGGCAAACCTACGAGCAGTACTTC
TRBV9	NA	TRBJ2-7	NA	CASSESGLSYEQYF	TGTGCCAGCAGCGAGAGCGGTCTCTCCTACGAGCAGTACTTC
TRBV6-7	NA	TRBJ1-1	NA	CASRRTEEIEAFF	TGTGCCAGCAGAAGGACAGAAGAGATTGAAGCTTTCTTT
TRBV11-2	NA	TRBJ2-7	NA	CASSLVTGVVYEQYF	TGTGCCAGCAGCTTAGTCACGGGAGTGGTTTACGAGCAGTACTTC
TRBV29-1	NA	TRBJ1-1	NA	CSVERFQGLAFF	TGCAGCGTTGAGCGATTCCAGGGGCTAGCTTTCTTT
TRBV4-1	NA	TRBJ1-3	TRBD1	CASSQGPTGAGNTIYF	TGCGCCAGCAGCCAAGGTCCGACAGGGGCCGGAAACACCATATATTTT
TRBV7-9	NA	TRBJ1-2	NA	CASSPPRGPNYGYTF	TGTGCCAGCAGCCCCCCCAGAGGTCCTAACTATGGCTACACCTTC
TRBV28	NA	TRBJ1-1	NA	CASSARQFEAFF	TGTGCCAGCAGTGCGAGACAGTTTGAAGCTTTCTTT
TRBV5-4	NA	TRBJ1-2	TRBD1	CASSAQGARTYGYTF	TGTGCCAGCAGCGCACAGGGGGCTAGGACCTATGGCTACACCTTC
TRBV19	NA	TRBJ1-1	NA	CASSIGGLEAFF	TGTGCCAGTAGTATCGGCGGACTTGAAGCTTTCTTT
TRBV27	NA	TRBJ1-5	NA	CASRSGGAVQPQHF	TGTGCCAGCAGATCTGGGGGCGCGGTCCAGCCCCAGCATTTT
TRBV28	NA	TRBJ1-1	TRBD1	CASSSAPVGQGAEAFF	TGTGCCAGCAGTTCCGCGCCTGTTGGACAGGGGGCAGAAGCTTTCTTT
TRBV29-1	NA	TRBJ1-2	NA	CSVGGDLYYGYTF	TGCAGCGTCGGGGGGGACCTTTACTATGGCTACACCTTC
TRBV30	NA	TRBJ1-1	NA	CAWTPRNTEAFF	TGTGCCTGGACCCCGAGGAACACTGAAGCTTTCTTT
TRBV24-1	NA	TRBJ2-3	TRBD2	CATSDSPGLAGSSTDTQYF	TGTGCCACCAGTGATTCTCCGGGACTAGCGGGATCTAGCACAGATACGCAGTATTTT
TRBV18	NA	TRBJ1-1	TRBD1	CASSPDRGPNTEAFF	TGTGCCAGCTCACCGGACAGGGGTCCCAACACTGAAGCTTTCTTT
TRBV27	once	TRBJ2-1	TRBD2	CASNDVSGSSTNEQFF	TGTGCCAGCAATGACGTTAGCGGGAGTTCCACTAATGAGCAGTTCTTC
TRBV28	NA	TRBJ1-1	NA	CASGETEAFF	TGTGCCAGCGGGGAGACTGAAGCTTTCTTT
TRBV7-8	NA	TRBJ1-5	NA	CASSPSGGGIQPQHF	TGTGCCAGCAGTCCCAGTGGGGGGGGGATTCAGCCCCAGCATTTT
TRBV7-2	NA	TRBJ2-3	TRBD2	CASSLAGRAQYF	TGTGCCAGCAGCTTAGCCGGGAGGGCGCAGTATTTT
TRBV18	NA	TRBJ1-2	NA	CASSPELTTTDYGYTF	TGTGCCAGCTCACCCGAACTCACCACAACAGACTATGGCTACACCTTC
TRBV27	NA	TRBJ2-7	NA	CASSWSGLSYEQYF	TGTGCCAGCAGTTGGAGCGGTCTCTCCTACGAGCAGTACTTC
TRBV2	NA	TRBJ1-2	NA	CASSEALGSATRGYTF	TGTGCCAGCAGTGAAGCGCTTGGCAGCGCAACTCGGGGCTACACCTTC
TRBV2	NA	TRBJ2-7	TRBD1	CASSPGQGAQYEQYF	TGTGCCAGCAGTCCCGGACAGGGGGCCCAGTACGAGCAGTACTTC
TRBV5-1	NA	TRBJ2-7	NA	CASSRPGTAQYEQYF	TGCGCCAGCAGCCGACCAGGGACTGCTCAATACGAGCAGTACTTC
TRBV30	NA	TRBJ1-6	TRBD1	CAWSVLGFWGRGRNSPLHF	TGTGCCTGGAGTGTCCTCGGTTTTTGGGGCAGGGGGCGAAATTCACCCCTCCACTTT
TRBV24-1	NA	TRBJ2-7	TRBD1	CATSGPGQGSYEQYF	TGTGCCACCAGTGGTCCGGGACAGGGGTCCTACGAGCAGTACTTC
TRBV7-9	NA	TRBJ1-2	TRBD1	CASSLDPGQGKGGYTF	TGTGCCAGCAGCTTGGATCCGGGACAGGGGAAAGGAGGCTACACCTTC
TRBV19	NA	TRBJ2-7	TRBD2	CASTTSAVSYEQYF	TGTGCCAGTACCACTAGCGCCGTCTCCTACGAGCAGTACTTC
TRBV5-1	NA	TRBJ1-2	TRBD1	CASSQDRGAYDGYTF	TGCGCCAGCAGCCAGGACAGGGGGGCGTATGATGGCTACACCTTC
TRBV7-8	NA	TRBJ1-5	NA	CASSMRDHLYSNQPQHF	TGTGCCAGCAGCATGAGGGATCACTTGTATAGCAATCAGCCCCAGCATTTT
TRBV7-7	NA	TRBJ2-1	NA	CASSLDYYNEQFF	TGTGCCAGCAGCTTAGACTACTACAATGAGCAGTTCTTC
TRBV28	NA	TRBJ1-1	NA	CATEKNRMNTEAFF	TGTGCCACCGAGAAGAACCGAATGAACACTGAAGCTTTCTTT
TRBV4-1	few	TRBJ1-1	TRBD1	CASSPGTGEAFF	TGCGCCAGCAGCCCCGGGACAGGTGAAGCTTTCTTT
TRBV2	NA	TRBJ2-7	NA	CASNQGNTYEQYF	TGTGCCAGCAACCAGGGTAATACCTACGAGCAGTACTTC
TRBV5-6	NA	TRBJ1-6	TRBD1	CASSLKPGQHSSPLHF	TGTGCCAGCAGCCTAAAGCCGGGACAGCACAGTTCACCCCTCCACTTT
TRBV4-1	NA	TRBJ2-7	TRBD1	CASSQVGRGLWEQYF	TGCGCCAGCAGCCAAGTTGGCAGGGGGCTGTGGGAGCAGTACTTC
TRBV6-1	NA	TRBJ2-6	TRBD1	CASSGLGTGGDGANVLTF	TGTGCCAGCAGTGGTCTCGGGACAGGGGGCGACGGGGCCAACGTCCTGACTTTC
TRBV6-6	NA	TRBJ1-4	TRBD1	CASSLEGAANEKLFF	TGTGCCAGCAGTTTGGAGGGGGCGGCTAATGAAAAACTGTTTTTT
TRBV7-9	NA	TRBJ1-1	NA	CASSPPGLLNTEAFF	TGTGCCAGCAGCCCCCCGGGACTCTTGAACACTGAAGCTTTCTTT
TRBV5-1	NA	TRBJ1-2	TRBD1	CASTDRGQHYGYTF	TGCGCCAGCACAGACAGGGGGCAGCACTATGGCTACACCTTC
TRBV9	once	TRBJ1-1	TRBD1	CASSGGQGGTEAFF	TGTGCCAGCAGCGGAGGACAGGGGGGCACTGAAGCTTTCTTT
TRBV10-3	NA	TRBJ1-2	NA	CAISESRAGAPVGDYGYTF	TGTGCCATCAGTGAGTCAAGAGCAGGGGCGCCGGTGGGCGACTATGGCTACACCTTC
TRBV20-1	few	TRBJ2-7	NA	CSASLAPSYEQYF	TGCAGTGCTAGTCTCGCGCCATCATACGAGCAGTACTTC
TRBV6-5	NA	TRBJ1-5	NA	CASRGEGNQPQHF	TGTGCCAGCAGGGGTGAGGGCAATCAGCCCCAGCATTTT
TRBV5-6	few	TRBJ1-6	TRBD1	CASSPIDRDNSPLHF	TGTGCCAGCAGCCCGATCGACAGGGACAATTCACCCCTCCACTTT
TRBV4-1	NA	TRBJ2-7	NA	CASSQLPIYEQYF	TGCGCCAGCAGCCAACTCCCTATCTACGAGCAGTACTTC